Listed here are 21 T cell receptor beta chains from one sample, sequenced in a study of CD4 T cells in relation to SARS-CoV-2 and coronaviruses. Unexposed donor CD4+ T cells date from 2011-2018, before the COVID-19 pandemic. CD4+ T cells were isolated from the cells after 10 days of culture. Some clones are missing from TCRdb's copy, which holds only in-frame ones; the method was immunoSEQ multiplex PCR. The data hold around 20,000 clones, with about 80% observed a single time. No antigen is known for these receptors. Material: CD4+ T cells from PBMCs, cultured in vitro. The receptor set was obtained from a human donor in good health.

The rearrangement joins TRBV27 to TRBJ1-6; tentatively, D is TRBD1 (6 bases). The germline V gene has CDR1 MNHEY and CDR2 SMNVEV (reference sequence). The CDR3 runs 12 residues. V shed 8 bases and J shed 6 bases, with 8 bases lying between them. CDR3 loop: CASGTSNSPLHF. CDR3 nucleotides: TGTGCCAGCGGGACATCTAATTCACCCCTCCACTTT.

This chain uses TRBV23-1 with TRBJ2-7; TRBD1 might be the D (6 bases). TRBV23-1 carries the ORF label, with uncertain function. The CDR3 is 15 amino acids. V dropped 7 bases and J dropped 2 bases, with 18 bases sitting between them. The CDR3 coding sequence is TGCGCCAGCATCCGAGACAGGCATTGGCCCTACGAGCAGTACTTC. Residues: CASIRDRHWPYEQYF.

This clone was seen more than once but under ten times. Here the CDR3 reads CASSPSSLARSSYEQYF. CDR3 nucleotides: TGTGCCAGCTCACCATCATCATTAGCGAGAAGCTCCTACGAGCAGTACTTC. V usage is TRBV18 and J usage is TRBJ2-7, with TRBD2 as a possible D gene (5 bases). Germline-derived CDR1 and CDR2 are KGHSH and LQKENI. The CDR3 consists of 17 residues. Trimming removed 2 bases at V and 0 bases at J, with 17 bases between.

This chain joins TRBV18 and TRBJ1-4; TRBD1 might be the D (6 bases). The CDR3 contains 15 residues. V was cut by 0 bases and J by 10 bases, with 15 bases left in between. Germline V CDR1 and CDR2: KGHSH, LQKENI. The CDR3 DNA follows: TGTGCCAGCTCACCACCGGACAGAAAAAGCGGAAAACTGTTTTTT. Protein: CASSPPDRKSGKLFF.

The V call is TRBV19, the J call TRBJ1-1; D remains ambiguous. CDR3 length: 15 amino acids. In germline, CDR1 is LNHDA, CDR2 SQIVND (reference sequence). Trimming stripped 4 bases from V and 0 bases from J, with 12 bases between. The CDR3 nucleotides are TGTGCCAGTAGTACACCCACTGGGCTGAACACTGAAGCTTTCTTT. This codes for CASSTPTGLNTEAFF.

The CDR3 region is CAISDTAGVETQYF. The CDR3 DNA is TGTGCCATCAGTGATACAGCCGGGGTAGAGACCCAGTACTTC. The chain employs TRBV10-3 and TRBJ2-5, with TRBD2 as a possible D gene (5 bases). CDR1 ENHRY and CDR2 SYGVKD come from the germline V gene. CDR3 size: 14 residues. V was shortened by 3 bases and J by 4 bases, with 12 bases between the two germline ends.

The CDR3 DNA reads TGTGCCAGCAGTGACAGGGGGGTTAGGGACGGTGGCTACACCTTC. As protein: CASSDRGVRDGGYTF. The V call is TRBV2, the J call TRBJ1-2; 7 bases match TRBD1. With V trimmed by 3 bases and J by 7 bases, 11 bases remained unmatched. Germline assignment: CDR1 SNHLY and CDR2 FYNNEI. The CDR3 spans 15 residues.

The chain combines TRBV6-2 or TRBV6-3 with TRBJ2-3; 9 bases fit TRBD2. With 5 bases clipped from V and 2 bases from J, the junction kept 5 bases outside the gene matches. The CDR3 has 15 amino acids. Germline lookup yields CDR1 MNHEY and CDR2 SVGEGT. The CDR3 sequence is CASSSGTSSTDTQYF. The CDR3 DNA reads TGTGCCAGCAGTAGTGGGACTAGCTCCACAGATACGCAGTATTTT.

The chain couples TRBV5-1 to TRBJ1-4; D is uncertain. Germline CDR1 reads SGHRS; CDR2 reads YFSETQ. The CDR3 runs to 14 residues. With 3 bases removed from V and 6 bases from J, the gap between germline ends came to 12 bases. As DNA, the CDR3 is TGCGCCAGCAGCTATGGGAGAAGGGATGAAAAACTGTTTTTT. Translation: CASSYGRRDEKLFF.

This clone was observed a few times. The chain employs TRBV24-1 and TRBJ1-5; tentatively, D is TRBD1 (5 bases). The germline V gene encodes CDR1 KGHDR and CDR2 SFDVKD. The CDR3 has 14 amino acids. V shed 4 bases and J shed 7 bases, with 13 bases lying between them. CDR3 residues: CATSESGTRQPQHF. The CDR3 coding sequence is TGTGCCACCAGTGAATCCGGGACCCGACAGCCCCAGCATTTT.

This clone was seen only a few times. The V call is TRBV12-5, the J call TRBJ1-1, with D uncertain. CDR3 length equals 14 residues. V dropped 6 bases and J dropped 1 base, with 12 bases sitting between them. The germline V gene has CDR1 LGHNT and CDR2 FRNRAP. This CDR3 is CASGLTRPNTEAFF. The CDR3 bases are TGTGCTAGTGGCCTGACAAGGCCGAACACTGAAGCTTTCTTT.

In this sample, this clone turned up a few times. This chain joins TRBV5-1 and TRBJ2-1; 10 bases match TRBD2. CDR3 length: 14 amino acids. Trimming cost V 4 bases and J 6 bases; bases outside gene matches: 4. The germline V gene encodes CDR1 SGHRS and CDR2 YFSETQ. The CDR3 reads CASSTPSGSNEQFF. Here the CDR3 DNA reads TGCGCCAGCAGCACGCCTAGCGGGAGCAATGAGCAGTTCTTC.

The gene calls are TRBV5-1 and TRBJ2-3; D remains ambiguous. Germline V gene data show CDR1 as SGHRS and CDR2 as YFSETQ. There are 13 residues in the CDR3. Deletions cut 1 base from V and 0 bases from J, with 3 bases between. CDR3 sequence: CASSLRSTDTQYF. The CDR3 coding sequence is TGCGCCAGCAGCTTGAGGAGCACAGATACGCAGTATTTT.

This clone turned up a few times. The rearrangement uses TRBV6-1 and TRBJ2-7, with a weak D call TRBD1 (5 bases). The length of the CDR3 is 15 residues. Deletions cut 3 bases from V and 4 bases from J, with 16 bases between. In germline, CDR1 is MNHNS, CDR2 SASEGT. The CDR3 loop is CASSDRSRTRYEQYF. The CDR3, as DNA: TGTGCCAGCAGTGACCGTTCACGGACACGATACGAGCAGTACTTC.

The V gene is TRBV19, the J gene TRBJ2-1; TRBD2 matches 11 bases. Trimming removed 5 bases from V and 6 bases from J; junction bases left unmatched: 9. CDR1 LNHDA and CDR2 SQIVND come from the germline V gene (reference sequence). The CDR3 sequence is 16 residues long. The CDR3 sequence: CASSGTTSGRFNEQFF. CDR3 DNA: TGTGCCAGTAGTGGAACAACTAGCGGGAGATTCAATGAGCAGTTCTTC.

This clone was picked up a small number of times. CDR3 coding DNA: TGTGCCAGCATGCAAAGCTCCTACAATGAGCAGTTCTTC. Protein: CASMQSSYNEQFF. This rearrangement joins TRBV2 to TRBJ2-1; D is ambiguous. This CDR3 is built from 13 residues. The V end lost 7 bases, the J end lost 0 bases, and 7 bases lay between the germline ends. CDR1 and CDR2 from the germline V gene are SNHLY and FYNNEI.

This clone was observed a handful of times. The chain employs TRBV9 and TRBJ1-4; D call uncertain. The CDR3 is 15 amino acids. V was clipped by 0 bases and J by 4 bases, with 10 bases between them. The germline gives CDR1 SGDLS, CDR2 YYNGEE. The CDR3 spells CASSVGVGFNEKLFF. Written as DNA, the CDR3 is TGTGCCAGCAGCGTAGGGGTGGGCTTTAATGAAAAACTGTTTTTT.

In this sample, this clone turned up a few times. The rearrangement joins TRBV20-1 to TRBJ2-3; D uncertain. Germline values: CDR1 DFQATT, CDR2 SNEGSKA (reference sequence). CDR3 length equals 11 residues. Trimming removed 6 bases at V and 0 bases at J, with 4 bases between. The CDR3 sequence: CSADSTDTQYF. For the CDR3, the DNA is TGCAGTGCGGACAGCACAGATACGCAGTATTTT.

This clone turned up a few times. The chain couples TRBV12-3 or TRBV12-4 to TRBJ1-1, with D tentatively TRBD1 (6 bases). This CDR3 comprises 13 residues. Trimming cost V 8 bases and J 0 bases, with 10 bases left between them. CDR3 amino acids: CASEQGMNTEAFF. The CDR3 coding sequence is TGTGCCAGCGAACAGGGAATGAACACTGAAGCTTTCTTT.

This chain links TRBV24-1 with TRBJ2-2; tentatively, D is TRBD2 (6 bases). This CDR3 contains 15 residues. Trimming left V 4 bases short and J 6 bases short, with 14 bases between. Germline V gives CDR1 KGHDR, CDR2 SFDVKD. CDR3 loop: CATSDFAGRPGELFF. The CDR3 coding sequence is TGTGCCACCAGTGACTTTGCGGGAAGGCCCGGGGAGCTGTTTTTT.

The chain couples TRBV2 to TRBJ2-1; 7 bases map to TRBD2. This CDR3 spans 17 amino acids. Germline V gives CDR1 SNHLY, CDR2 FYNNEI. V lost 4 bases, J lost 9 bases, and 18 bases stayed unmatched. The CDR3 reads CASSVGSASAGEGEQFF. For the CDR3, the DNA is TGTGCCAGCAGTGTCGGGAGCGCGTCGGCGGGAGAGGGTGAGCAGTTCTTC.